A selection of T cell receptor beta chains follows, all from one sample in a study of T cells after posttransplantation cyclophosphamide. Repertoires were generated with immunoSEQ multiplex PCR, while TCRdb's copy carries only in-frame clones and drops some. The table lists some 54,000 clones, 90% to 95% of them singletons. The sample consisted of PBMCs. These receptors were obtained from a woman between 25 and 40 years old in good health and a related stem cell transplant donor. The CDR3 runs from the conserved cysteine through the conserved F or W. The order of the fields is V gene, D gene, clone size, J gene, CDR3 DNA, CDR3 protein. A D gene is named only where the DNA matches it firmly. Clone size, where shown, is once, few, many, or a class for clones that have expanded.

v_call: TRBV18
d_call: NA
clone_size: once
j_call: TRBJ2-1
cdr3_nt: TGTGCCAGCTCAACGGAGGTGAGCTCCTACAATGAGCAGTTCTTC
cdr3_aa: CASSTEVSSYNEQFF

v_call: TRBV10-3
d_call: TRBD1
clone_size: once
j_call: TRBJ1-3
cdr3_nt: TGTGCCATCAGAGAAGACAGGGGGAGCTCTGGAAACACCATATATTTT
cdr3_aa: CAIREDRGSSGNTIYF

v_call: TRBV15
d_call: NA
clone_size: NA
j_call: TRBJ1-1
cdr3_nt: TGTGCCACCAGCAGAGAAGGAGGGTTCACTGAAGCTTTCTTT
cdr3_aa: CATSREGGFTEAFF

v_call: TRBV29-1
d_call: NA
clone_size: NA
j_call: TRBJ1-1
cdr3_nt: TGCAGCGTTAACACCGGGGGAACTGAAGCTTTCTTT
cdr3_aa: CSVNTGGTEAFF

v_call: TRBV4-3
d_call: TRBD2
clone_size: NA
j_call: TRBJ2-1
cdr3_nt: TGCGCCAGCAGCCAAGATGACCTCGCGGGGGGAAGGTATGAGCAGTTCTTC
cdr3_aa: CASSQDDLAGGRYEQFF

v_call: TRBV6-4
d_call: NA
clone_size: NA
j_call: TRBJ2-5
cdr3_nt: TGTGCCAGCAGTGGCGGACGGGGGGAGACCCAGTACTTC
cdr3_aa: CASSGGRGETQYF

v_call: TRBV10-3
d_call: NA
clone_size: NA
j_call: TRBJ1-2
cdr3_nt: TGTGCCATCAGTGAGAAGGGAGCCAACTATGGCTACACCTTC
cdr3_aa: CAISEKGANYGYTF

v_call: TRBV5-6
d_call: TRBD1
clone_size: NA
j_call: TRBJ1-2
cdr3_nt: TGTGCCAGCAGCTTACTAGGACAGGGGAATTATGGCTACGCCTTC
cdr3_aa: CASSLLGQGNYGYAF

v_call: TRBV11-3
d_call: TRBD1
clone_size: NA
j_call: TRBJ2-2
cdr3_nt: TGTGCCAGCAGCTACACCGGGACAGAGAACACCGGGGAGCTGTTTTTT
cdr3_aa: CASSYTGTENTGELFF

v_call: TRBV10-3
d_call: TRBD1
clone_size: NA
j_call: TRBJ1-4
cdr3_nt: TGTGCCATCAGTGAATTTGACAGGGGGAATGAAAAACTGTTTTTT
cdr3_aa: CAISEFDRGNEKLFF

v_call: TRBV9
d_call: NA
clone_size: NA
j_call: TRBJ2-1
cdr3_nt: TGTGCCAGCAGCGTAGCCTGGACTGGATACAATGAGCAGTTCTTC
cdr3_aa: CASSVAWTGYNEQFF

v_call: TRBV7-7
d_call: NA
clone_size: NA
j_call: TRBJ2-3
cdr3_nt: TGTGCCAGCAGCACAGGCCCAGCCGGCAGGAGCACAGATACGCAGTATTTT
cdr3_aa: CASSTGPAGRSTDTQYF

v_call: TRBV9
d_call: NA
clone_size: NA
j_call: TRBJ2-7
cdr3_nt: TGTGCCAGCAGCGCAGGGGACGTGGCCTACGAGCAGTACTTC
cdr3_aa: CASSAGDVAYEQYF

v_call: TRBV5-8
d_call: NA
clone_size: NA
j_call: TRBJ1-6
cdr3_nt: TGTGCCAGCAGCCATGACCCTCGGGAAAGGAAGAATTCACCCCTCCACTTT
cdr3_aa: CASSHDPRERKNSPLHF

v_call: TRBV5-1
d_call: NA
clone_size: NA
j_call: TRBJ2-7
cdr3_nt: TGCGCCAGCAGCTCCCCGATACAGGGTTACGAGCAGTACTTC
cdr3_aa: CASSSPIQGYEQYF

v_call: TRBV11-2
d_call: TRBD2
clone_size: NA
j_call: TRBJ2-1
cdr3_nt: TGTGCCAGCAGCATCATAGGCCAGCGGGGGGGCCCCAATGAGCAGTTCTTC
cdr3_aa: CASSIIGQRGGPNEQFF

v_call: TRBV14
d_call: NA
clone_size: NA
j_call: TRBJ2-3
cdr3_nt: TGTGCCAGCAGCCAAGACTGGCGGCTTCGCACAGATACGCAGTATTTT
cdr3_aa: CASSQDWRLRTDTQYF

v_call: TRBV6-6
d_call: TRBD1
clone_size: NA
j_call: TRBJ1-1
cdr3_nt: TGTGCCAGCAGCAGGGGGGAAATGAACACTGAAGCTTTCTTT
cdr3_aa: CASSRGEMNTEAFF

v_call: TRBV15
d_call: NA
clone_size: NA
j_call: TRBJ2-1
cdr3_nt: TGTGCCACCCCATTACCATACTCCCCTAACAATGAGCAGTTCTTC
cdr3_aa: CATPLPYSPNNEQFF

v_call: TRBV12-5
d_call: TRBD2
clone_size: once
j_call: TRBJ2-5
cdr3_nt: TGTGCTAGTGGCCCGGGGGGGCGAGAGACCCAGTACTTC
cdr3_aa: CASGPGGRETQYF

v_call: TRBV9
d_call: NA
clone_size: NA
j_call: TRBJ2-1
cdr3_nt: TGTGCCAGCAGCTCTCAGGGGATAAACCCCTACAATGAGCAGTTCTTC
cdr3_aa: CASSSQGINPYNEQFF

v_call: TRBV7-6
d_call: NA
clone_size: NA
j_call: TRBJ1-5
cdr3_nt: TGTGCCAGCAGCTTATCAGGGAGGCTTCAGCCCCAGCATTTT
cdr3_aa: CASSLSGRLQPQHF